This T cell receptor beta chain was recovered during a study of T-cell reconstitution after alpha-beta-depleted transplantation in children. This clonotype was detected once. Its antigen is unidentified. Molecular barcoding with unique molecular identifiers was used for the TCRbeta library. TCRdb ran MiXCR on the PCR reads and lists one entry per CDR3 protein. This table has about 980,000 distinct CDR3 sequences, around 30% appearing once. This CDR3 has 19 amino acids. General observations from the study: Reportedly, roughly two months post-transplant, alpha-beta T cells arose from several hundred expanded graft clones. Newly produced T cells mostly provided counts and TCRbeta diversity after one year, as hyperexpanded clones declined. Recipient T cells and thymic progenitors that survived were the source of the high TCRbeta diversity seen at day 60 in some patients.

This clonotype originated in a boy under two years old who had a stem cell transplant for SCID, so the T cells may come from the graft donor. V is TRBV21-1 and J is TRBJ2-2; the table's TRBD1 call for D was not verified on the DNA. TRBV21-1 is a recognized pseudogene. This material consisted of PBMCs, mostly from graft donor cells, taken 360 days after TCRalphabeta/CD19-depleted stem cell transplant. The CDR3 loop reads CASSKPKPGVLTFTGELFF. The CDR3 DNA sequence: TGTGCCAGCAGCAAACCCAAGCCCGGGGTCCTTACCTTCACCGGGGAGCTGTTTTTT.